This entry features one TCR beta chain sequence. Its binding antigen is unknown. No base qualities exist here, and no much larger clone lies one base off it. The entry originates in a study of blood T cell repertoires in COVID-19 (TCRdb year 2020). Regarding the study in general: Samples from collaborators originated in the United States, Italy and Spain and spanned both the acute and convalescent phases of COVID-19. The prospective study material was composed of cDNA or gDNA derived from T cells, B-cell-depleted T cells, or PBMCs. Deeply sampled blood TCRbeta repertoires from subjects exposed to, actively infected with, or recovered from COVID-19 were included in the dataset. The repertoires were released in a freely available public database intended as a resource for research on the immune response to SARS-CoV-2. Samples were obtained from the ongoing ImmuneRACE study (first 160 participants) and from roughly 1,300 subjects provided by 6 global collaborators. A de-identified subject ID, COVID-19 status, age in years and sex were almost always included in the sample metadata. Where available, HLA class I and class II types were obtained from metadata supplied by the sample provider rather than from assay-based typing. On the study overall, not on this receptor specifically: The quantity of clinical and demographic metadata differed by source and by participant and was supplied without curation.

Collaborating institutions collected whole blood in K2EDTA tubes following their own protocols. For TCRbeta analysis, collaborators shipped samples as frozen whole blood, isolated PBMCs, or DNA extracted from either of those sample types. The immunoSEQ Assay, a bias-controlled multiplex PCR, was used to amplify TCRbeta CDR3 regions from genomic DNA. For the original study's pipeline: The number of nucleated cells in each sample was estimated by amplification of reference gene primers within the assay. To quantify the absolute abundance of each unique TCRbeta CDR3 rearrangement, sequence reads were collapsed and filtered. For each sample, productive Simpson clonality was calculated as the square root of Simpson's diversity index over productive rearrangements. What TCRdb holds here is the immuneACCESS table cut down to in-frame rearrangements. Part of the clones is not present; checked against another copy, under half of the missing clones reflect an unresolved V gene, and the others are unexplained. That table gives V, J and clone size, and the DNA gave D and trimming. Across this sample there are around 210,000 clones, with 85% to 90% seen only once. The leading ten clones occupy more than 0.7% of the sample.

V is reduced by 3 bases and J by 2 bases, leaving a spacing of 15 bases between them. Taken from cysteine to phenylalanine, the CDR3 has 16 residues. The sequence is cut down to CDR3 DNA, 48 bases in frame from base 1. CDR1 and CDR2 are drawn from the germline V gene: SGHRS, YFSETQ. The chain is assembled from TRBV5-1 and TRBJ2-1; TRBD2 might be the D gene, on 5 matching bases. The sequence was collected from a woman in her seventies with acute or convalescent COVID-19. Sample: peripheral blood. The DNA reads TGCGCCAGCAGCTCAAGGGCGAGCGGCGCCTACAATGAGCAGTTCTTC. It translates to CASSSRASGAYNEQFF. The full variable domain, completed from the reference TRBV5-1 and TRBJ2-1 proteins outside the CDR3, reads KAGVTQTPRYLIKTRGQQVTLSCSPISGHRSVSWYQQTPGQGLQFLFEYFSETQRNKGNFPGRFSGRQFSNSRSEMNVSTLELGDSALYLCASSSRASGAYNEQFFGPGTRLTVL.